A selection of T cell receptor beta chains follows, all from one sample in a study of T-cell memory formation after mild COVID-19. Each CDR3 protein gets one entry after TCRdb re-called the 5' RACE reads with MiXCR. The table shows about 160,000 distinct CDR3 sequences, with roughly 28% occurring only once. What was sequenced was PBMCs or a T cell subset sorted from them (not recorded which). These receptors originate from an adult woman who had mild COVID-19 (a few samples of this study predate the infection). Cell type and time point are not known. The CDR3 runs from the conserved cysteine through the conserved F or W. Each record gives: CDR3 DNA, CDR3 protein, clone size, V gene, D gene, J gene, CDR3 length. A D gene is named only where the DNA matches it firmly. The size of a clone is reported for some rows only, either as once, few or many, or as a class for expanded clones.

cdr3_nt: TGTGCCAGCAGGTCGGGGGGAGTTTCACCCCTCCACTTT
cdr3_aa: CASRSGGVSPLHF
clone_size: .
v_call: TRBV7-2
d_call: .
j_call: TRBJ1-6
cdr3_length: 13

cdr3_nt: TGCAGCGTGTCCGGACAGGGGTCCACCGGGGAGCTGTTTTTT
cdr3_aa: CSVSGQGSTGELFF
clone_size: .
v_call: TRBV29-1
d_call: TRBD1
j_call: TRBJ2-2
cdr3_length: 14

cdr3_nt: TGCAGTGCTAGAGGGGACACCTCCTACGAGCAGTACTTC
cdr3_aa: CSARGDTSYEQYF
clone_size: few
v_call: TRBV20-1
d_call: .
j_call: TRBJ2-7
cdr3_length: 13

cdr3_nt: TGTGCCAGCAGGGGCTGGGACGGGTACGAGCAGTACTTC
cdr3_aa: CASRGWDGYEQYF
clone_size: .
v_call: TRBV3-1
d_call: .
j_call: TRBJ2-7
cdr3_length: 13

cdr3_nt: TGCGCCAGCAGTTTACCGGGGCATGGCAATGAGCAGTTCTTC
cdr3_aa: CASSLPGHGNEQFF
clone_size: few
v_call: TRBV5-1
d_call: .
j_call: TRBJ2-1
cdr3_length: 14

cdr3_nt: TGTGCTAGCAGCTTAGAGAGGAGCTCCTACAATGAGCAGTTCTTC
cdr3_aa: CASSLERSSYNEQFF
clone_size: .
v_call: TRBV7-7
d_call: .
j_call: TRBJ2-1
cdr3_length: 15

cdr3_nt: TGTGCCAGCAGTGACCGGGACAGGGATGGGTCCTATAATTCACCCCTCCACTTT
cdr3_aa: CASSDRDRDGSYNSPLHF
clone_size: .
v_call: TRBV25-1
d_call: TRBD1
j_call: TRBJ1-6
cdr3_length: 18

cdr3_nt: TGTGCCAGCAGCGGGGGACATTCCAATCAGCCCCAGCATTTT
cdr3_aa: CASSGGHSNQPQHF
clone_size: .
v_call: TRBV3-1
d_call: .
j_call: TRBJ1-5
cdr3_length: 14

cdr3_nt: TGTGCCACCAGCAGATCCGGACAAAGCAATCAGCCCCAGCATTTT
cdr3_aa: CATSRSGQSNQPQHF
clone_size: .
v_call: TRBV15
d_call: .
j_call: TRBJ1-5
cdr3_length: 15

cdr3_nt: TGTGCCAGCAAGAGGCTGCAAGGCTCCTATAATTCACCCCTCCACTTT
cdr3_aa: CASKRLQGSYNSPLHF
clone_size: once
v_call: TRBV2
d_call: .
j_call: TRBJ1-6
cdr3_length: 16

cdr3_nt: TGTGCCAGCAGCCCGGCCTCTAGCGCAGATACGCAGTATTTT
cdr3_aa: CASSPASSADTQYF
clone_size: .
v_call: TRBV7-9
d_call: .
j_call: TRBJ2-3
cdr3_length: 14

cdr3_nt: TGTGCCAGCAGTGCACTAGCGGACTACAATGAGCAGTTCTTC
cdr3_aa: CASSALADYNEQFF
clone_size: .
v_call: TRBV6-1
d_call: TRBD2
j_call: TRBJ2-1
cdr3_length: 14

cdr3_nt: TGTGCCAGCAGGTCCCAGGGAGCGAACACTGAAGCTTTCTTT
cdr3_aa: CASRSQGANTEAFF
clone_size: .
v_call: TRBV6-2/TRBV6-3
d_call: .
j_call: TRBJ1-1
cdr3_length: 14

cdr3_nt: TGTGCCAGCAGCCAAGTACTGAGGAGCGGGGAGCTGTTTTTT
cdr3_aa: CASSQVLRSGELFF
clone_size: .
v_call: TRBV3-1
d_call: .
j_call: TRBJ2-2
cdr3_length: 14

cdr3_nt: TGTGCCAGCAGTTCAACAGGGGGTGGTGGCGGCTACACCTTC
cdr3_aa: CASSSTGGGGGYTF
clone_size: .
v_call: TRBV6-5
d_call: TRBD1
j_call: TRBJ1-2
cdr3_length: 14

cdr3_nt: TGTGCCAGCAGCCGGGACACTTACGAGCAGTACTTC
cdr3_aa: CASSRDTYEQYF
clone_size: few
v_call: TRBV5-4
d_call: .
j_call: TRBJ2-7
cdr3_length: 12

cdr3_nt: TGTGCCAGCAGCCCAAAGGGGAGCACAGATACGCAGTATTTT
cdr3_aa: CASSPKGSTDTQYF
clone_size: few
v_call: TRBV7-9
d_call: .
j_call: TRBJ2-3
cdr3_length: 14

cdr3_nt: TGCGCCAGCAGCCAAGATCGCGCGGGAGGAAGGGGCGGGGAGCTGTTTTTT
cdr3_aa: CASSQDRAGGRGGELFF
clone_size: .
v_call: TRBV4-3
d_call: TRBD2
j_call: TRBJ2-2
cdr3_length: 17

cdr3_nt: TGTGCCAGCAGCTTCACCCAATTCCTTGAGCAGTTCTTC
cdr3_aa: CASSFTQFLEQFF
clone_size: few
v_call: TRBV7-9
d_call: .
j_call: TRBJ2-1
cdr3_length: 13

cdr3_nt: TGCAGTGCCCAGACAGATAACACCGGGGAGCTGTTTTTT
cdr3_aa: CSAQTDNTGELFF
clone_size: .
v_call: TRBV20-1
d_call: .
j_call: TRBJ2-2
cdr3_length: 13

cdr3_nt: TGTGCCAGCAGCGCCGAGACCCTTTATAGCAATCAGCCCCAGCATTTT
cdr3_aa: CASSAETLYSNQPQHF
clone_size: .
v_call: TRBV9
d_call: .
j_call: TRBJ1-5
cdr3_length: 16

cdr3_nt: TGTGCCAGCAGCCAAGGGAAGCGGGAGTCACACTTC
cdr3_aa: CASSQGKRESHF
clone_size: .
v_call: TRBV3-1
d_call: TRBD2
j_call: TRBJ2-7
cdr3_length: 12

cdr3_nt: TGCAGCGTGGCCGAGGGGACTAGCGGTTCCACAGATACGCAGTATTTT
cdr3_aa: CSVAEGTSGSTDTQYF
clone_size: .
v_call: TRBV29-1
d_call: TRBD2
j_call: TRBJ2-3
cdr3_length: 16

cdr3_nt: TGTGCCATCAGTGAGTCGACGGCGCTCCGGGGCACCATATATTTT
cdr3_aa: CAISESTALRGTIYF
clone_size: .
v_call: TRBV10-3
d_call: .
j_call: TRBJ1-3
cdr3_length: 15

cdr3_nt: TGTGCCAGCAGCCGTCTGGGGGAGCTGTTTTTT
cdr3_aa: CASSRLGELFF
clone_size: .
v_call: TRBV7-2
d_call: .
j_call: TRBJ2-2
cdr3_length: 11

cdr3_nt: TGCGCCAGCAGCCAAGACTGGGCGTACAATGAGCAGTTCTTC
cdr3_aa: CASSQDWAYNEQFF
clone_size: few
v_call: TRBV4-3
d_call: .
j_call: TRBJ2-1
cdr3_length: 14

cdr3_nt: TGCGCCAGCACCGAAAGTCCGGCCCGGAAAGAGACCCAGTACTTC
cdr3_aa: CASTESPARKETQYF
clone_size: .
v_call: TRBV4-3
d_call: .
j_call: TRBJ2-5
cdr3_length: 15

cdr3_nt: TGCAGTGCTAGACCGACTAGCGGGGTCACCGGGGAGCTGTTTTTT
cdr3_aa: CSARPTSGVTGELFF
clone_size: few
v_call: TRBV20-1
d_call: TRBD2
j_call: TRBJ2-2
cdr3_length: 15

cdr3_nt: TGCAGCGTTGTTCTAGCGGGAAATGAGGGCTACAATGAGCAGTTCTTC
cdr3_aa: CSVVLAGNEGYNEQFF
clone_size: .
v_call: TRBV29-1
d_call: TRBD2
j_call: TRBJ2-1
cdr3_length: 16

cdr3_nt: TGTGCCAGCAGCCAAGGAGGACAGGGAAGAGCCAAAAACATTCAGTACTTC
cdr3_aa: CASSQGGQGRAKNIQYF
clone_size: .
v_call: TRBV3-1
d_call: TRBD1
j_call: TRBJ2-4
cdr3_length: 17

cdr3_nt: TGTGCCAGCATCCCGGCAGGCATAATCGGCTATGGCTACACCTTC
cdr3_aa: CASIPAGIIGYGYTF
clone_size: .
v_call: TRBV7-2
d_call: .
j_call: TRBJ1-2
cdr3_length: 15

cdr3_nt: TGTGCCAGCATGGGGGGCAACGAGCAGTACTTC
cdr3_aa: CASMGGNEQYF
clone_size: .
v_call: TRBV2
d_call: .
j_call: TRBJ2-7
cdr3_length: 11

cdr3_nt: TGTGCCAGCGGTCTAGCAGCGGGGGAGCTGTTTTTT
cdr3_aa: CASGLAAGELFF
clone_size: .
v_call: TRBV3-1
d_call: .
j_call: TRBJ2-2
cdr3_length: 12

cdr3_nt: TGTGCCAGCAGTTTAGGGGACGCCGCTAGCTATGGCTACACCTTC
cdr3_aa: CASSLGDAASYGYTF
clone_size: few
v_call: TRBV12-3/TRBV12-4
d_call: .
j_call: TRBJ1-2
cdr3_length: 15

cdr3_nt: TGCGCCAGCAGCCAAGTCAGGGCCTATGGCTACACCTTC
cdr3_aa: CASSQVRAYGYTF
clone_size: few
v_call: TRBV4-1
d_call: .
j_call: TRBJ1-2
cdr3_length: 13

cdr3_nt: TGTGCCGCGGGACAGGGGGGCGATGGCTACACCTTC
cdr3_aa: CAAGQGGDGYTF
clone_size: .
v_call: TRBV24-1
d_call: TRBD1
j_call: TRBJ1-2
cdr3_length: 12

cdr3_nt: TGTGCCAGCAGGCTTAGAAAAGTCGGAAACGGTCATAATGAGCAGTTCTTC
cdr3_aa: CASRLRKVGNGHNEQFF
clone_size: few
v_call: TRBV11-2
d_call: .
j_call: TRBJ2-1
cdr3_length: 17

cdr3_nt: TGTGCCAGCAGTGGCGGGGTCGTCCCCGATCTACAGCCCCAGCATTTT
cdr3_aa: CASSGGVVPDLQPQHF
clone_size: few
v_call: TRBV25-1
d_call: .
j_call: TRBJ1-5
cdr3_length: 16

cdr3_nt: TGCGCCAGCAGCTCGAGCGACTCCTACGAGCAGTACTTC
cdr3_aa: CASSSSDSYEQYF
clone_size: .
v_call: TRBV5-1
d_call: .
j_call: TRBJ2-7
cdr3_length: 13

cdr3_nt: TGCGCCAGCAGCCAAGATCCCTGGATCAATGAGCAGTTCTTC
cdr3_aa: CASSQDPWINEQFF
clone_size: .
v_call: TRBV4-1
d_call: .
j_call: TRBJ2-1
cdr3_length: 14